This T cell receptor (beta chain) originates from a study of blood T cell repertoires in COVID-19. Study as a whole: Samples of COVID-19 (acute and convalescent) were obtained from the United States, Italy and Spain. T cells, B-cell-depleted T cells, or PBMCs supplied cDNA or gDNA.

This clone is a singleton in its sample. Per the germline V gene, CDR1 is WNHNN and CDR2 is SYGVQD (reference sequence). V gave up 7 bases and J gave up 5 bases, with 10 bases separating them. The CDR3 extends over 12 amino acids. Original processing notes: Quantification of nucleated cells was approximated via reference gene primer amplification. The protocol was immunoSEQ multiplex PCR, while the TCRdb copy is restricted to in-frame clones and leaves out a portion. V and J calls and clone size come straight from that table; D and trimming were deduced from the DNA. Counted here are about 180,000 clones, about 83% occurring once; the ten biggest clones make up 1.5%.

The receptor comes from a human donor in a cohort sampled during active COVID-19. The gene calls are TRBV10-1 and TRBJ2-3; a weak D match, TRBD2 (6 bases). Sequencing was done on a sample of peripheral blood. The CDR3 nucleotides are TGCGCCAGCATCGGGACTCTAGATACGCAGTATTTT. Translated: CASIGTLDTQYF.